The 7 T cell receptor beta chains below were found in one sample sequenced in a study of T-cell memory formation after mild COVID-19. TCRdb reprocessed the 5' RACE reads with MiXCR, giving one entry per CDR3 protein. The data contain hundreds of thousands of distinct CDR3 sequences, roughly 17% of them seen just once; the ten biggest clones take up roughly 7.8%. Sequencing was performed on PBMCs or a T cell subset sorted from them (not recorded which). Receptors originate from an adult woman who had mild COVID-19 (a few samples of this study predate the infection). Cell type and time point are not known.

This clonotype has ten or more counts. The V call is TRBV15, the J call TRBJ1-5; D is unresolved. V lost 0 bases and J 4 bases, leaving 19 bases between the germline ends. This CDR3 comprises 18 residues. Germline values: CDR1 LNHNV, CDR2 YYDKDF (reference sequence). The CDR3 DNA sequence: TGTGCCACCAGCAGAGATTCAGTCTTGGGTCTTCGGAATCAGCCCCAGCATTTT. Encoded protein: CATSRDSVLGLRNQPQHF.

CDR3 sequence (DNA): TGTGCCAGCAGACCGGGACACCAACCCTACGAGCAGTACTTC. Residues: CASRPGHQPYEQYF. The chain recombines TRBV6-2 or TRBV6-3 with TRBJ2-7; weak D call: TRBD1 (6 bases). The length of the CDR3 is 14 residues. Per the germline V gene, CDR1 is MNHEY and CDR2 is SVGEGT. V lost 6 bases and J 2 bases, leaving 14 bases between the germline ends.

This clonotype was detected only a few times. V and J are TRBV18 and TRBJ2-7, with TRBD2 matching over 11 bases. The germline V gene has CDR1 KGHSH and CDR2 LQKENI. The CDR3 runs to 11 residues. The CDR3 is CASGRDYEQYF. DNA for the CDR3: TGTGCTAGCGGGAGGGACTACGAGCAGTACTTC.

This clonotype came up a few times. This chain uses TRBV21-1 with TRBJ2-2; the table gives TRBD2 as D, unverified against the DNA. TRBV21-1 is classified as a pseudogene. The CDR3 sequence is 15 residues long. CDR3 nucleotides: TGTGCCAGCAGCAAATGGAAGCGGGAGGGCGGGGAGCTGTTTTTT. Protein: CASSKWKREGGELFF.

Only a few counts were recorded for this clonotype. The rearrangement joins TRBV4-2 to TRBJ2-7; no firm D call. CDR3 length: 14 amino acids. V lost 0 bases to trimming and J lost 3 bases, with 9 bases between them. In germline, CDR1 is LGHNA, CDR2 YNFKEQ. Here the CDR3 DNA reads TGTGCCAGCAGCCAAGAACTGATAGGCTACGAGCAGTACTTC. Its protein product is CASSQELIGYEQYF.

Comment on this clonotype: One end of the junction fails to match germline, which may point to a read error. The V gene is TRBV6-1, the J gene TRBJ1-2; D remains unclear. The CDR3 runs 15 residues. Germline loops: CDR1 MNHNS, CDR2 SASEGT. The CDR3 DNA follows: TGTGCCAGCAGGGAAGCGGGCCGGGCTCTCGGTGGCTACACCTTC. Amino acid sequence: CASREAGRALGGYTF.

This clonotype showed up just a few times. The rearrangement uses TRBV20-1 and TRBJ2-7; D is perhaps TRBD1 (7 bases). Trimming took 1 base from V and 6 from J, leaving 13 bases between them. The CDR3 is made up of 13 amino acids. The germline CDR1 and CDR2 sequences are DFQATT and SNEGSKA (reference sequence). The CDR3 DNA reads as TGCAGTGCTAGAGGAGCAGGGGGAGGCGAGCAGTACTTC. Translating it yields CSARGAGGGEQYF.